The TCR beta chain described here comes from a study of CD8 T cells in ankylosing spondylitis (dated by TCRdb to about 2017). Broadly, across the study: The study set out to find disease-linked TCR variants by profiling T cell receptor beta repertoires in ankylosing spondylitis patients and healthy donors. The full study cohort comprised approximately 23 ankylosing spondylitis patients and approximately 100 healthy donors. Peripheral blood samples were taken, and synovial fluid was additionally collected from ankylosing spondylitis patients. The paper as a whole reports these results and caveats: According to the report, matched synovial fluid samples from ankylosing spondylitis patients were significantly enriched for the disease-linked clones. Some motif variants were previously reported in synovial fluid and blood of reactive arthritis patients, suggesting common disease-initiation mechanisms. The disease-linked clones had a CD8+ phenotype and were found at relatively low frequencies in peripheral blood. A TCR beta motif of 8 or 9 highly homologous amino acid variants appeared characteristic of blood from ankylosing spondylitis patients.

This clonotype has ten or more counts. No antigen is known for it. No much larger clone is present one base from it, and per-base qualities are unavailable. TCRdb names Illumina HiSeq 2500 as the instrument used. Quantitative 5'-RACE with molecular barcodes was used to prepare TCR beta libraries. On the authors' methods: A new computational method, built on a probabilistic model of VDJ rearrangement, was used to identify disease-linked TCR variants. TCRdb applied fastp at Q25 and MiXCR to the public reads, then kept only in-frame beta chains. Entries that share a CDR3 protein sequence are merged under the most common genes and DNA. The authors' filters were not applied to this entry. For this sample there are 200,000 to 250,000 distinct CDR3 sequences; roughly a tenth appear just once. In total, the top ten clones hold under 25% of the sample. Inclusive of the bounding cysteine and phenylalanine, the CDR3 is 14 residues long. Solely the CDR3 DNA is kept, with 42 bases framed from the first base. Deletion took 8 bases off V and 3 bases off J, with a span of 13 bases between the germline ends. CDR1 and CDR2 were assigned from the germline V gene as SNHLY and FYNNEI.

Source material: blood, either unsorted or a sorted T cell fraction (not recorded which). This chain is built from TRBV2 and TRBJ2-2; the D gene could be either TRBD1 or TRBD2, each agreeing at 5 bases. This clonotype originated in a male donor with ankylosing spondylitis or in good health (not recorded which). The bases are TGTGCCAGCCTCTCTCGGGGCTACACCGGGGAGCTGTTTTTT. This translates into CASLSRGYTGELFF.